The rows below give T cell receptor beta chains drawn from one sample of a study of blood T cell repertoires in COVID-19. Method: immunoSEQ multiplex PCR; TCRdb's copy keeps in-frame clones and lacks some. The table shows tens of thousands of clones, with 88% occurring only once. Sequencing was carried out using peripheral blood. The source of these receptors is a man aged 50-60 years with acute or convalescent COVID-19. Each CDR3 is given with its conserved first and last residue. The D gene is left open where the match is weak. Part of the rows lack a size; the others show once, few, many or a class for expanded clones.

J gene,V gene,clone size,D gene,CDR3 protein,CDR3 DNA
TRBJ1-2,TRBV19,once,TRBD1,CASSIIGGAANYGYTF,TGTGCCAGTAGTATAATAGGGGGCGCGGCTAACTATGGCTACACCTTC
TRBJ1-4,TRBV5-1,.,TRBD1,CASAEQGAGEKLFF,TGCGCCAGTGCTGAACAGGGGGCAGGTGAAAAACTGTTTTTT
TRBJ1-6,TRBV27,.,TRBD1,CASRQQGSSPLHF,TGTGCCAGCAGACAACAGGGGAGCTCACCCCTCCACTTT
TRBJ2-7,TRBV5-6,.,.,CASSFSLVSYEQYF,TGTGCCAGCAGCTTCTCTTTAGTGTCCTACGAGCAGTACTTC
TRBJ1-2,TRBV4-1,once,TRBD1,CASSRAGDRALYGYTF,TGCGCCAGCAGCCGAGCCGGGGACAGGGCTCTCTATGGCTACACCTTC
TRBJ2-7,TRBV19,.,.,CASSPTGRTIYEQYF,TGTGCCAGTAGCCCAACGGGACGGACTATTTACGAGCAGTACTTC
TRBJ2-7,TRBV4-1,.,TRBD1,CASSQQEGQGAYEQYF,TGCGCCAGCAGCCAACAAGAGGGACAGGGGGCTTACGAGCAGTACTTC
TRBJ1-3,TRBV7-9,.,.,CASSLEQGSGNTIYF,TGTGCCAGCAGCTTAGAACAGGGCTCTGGAAACACCATATATTTT
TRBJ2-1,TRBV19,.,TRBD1,CASRGQGFNEQFF,TGTGCCTCCCGAGGACAGGGATTCAATGAGCAGTTCTTC
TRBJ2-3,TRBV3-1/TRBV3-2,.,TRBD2,CASSQELRLAGGRVGADTQYF,TGTGCCAGCAGCCAAGAATTGAGGCTAGCGGGGGGGCGAGTCGGCGCAGATACGCAGTATTTT
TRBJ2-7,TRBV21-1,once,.,CASQEDRSYEQYF,TGTGCCAGCCAGGAGGACAGGAGCTACGAGCAGTACTTC
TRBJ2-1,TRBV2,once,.,CASTGEWVQFF,TGTGCCAGCACGGGGGAGTGGGTACAGTTCTTC
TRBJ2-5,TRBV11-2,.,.,CASSSQGRETQYF,TGTGCCAGCAGCTCCCAGGGGAGAGAGACCCAGTACTTC
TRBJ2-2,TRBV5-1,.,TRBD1,CASSFLQGADTGELFF,TGCGCCAGCAGCTTCTTACAGGGGGCCGACACCGGGGAGCTGTTTTTT
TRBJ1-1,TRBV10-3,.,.,CAISESGRVGTEAFF,TGTGCCATCAGTGAGTCGGGCAGGGTGGGCACTGAAGCTTTCTTT
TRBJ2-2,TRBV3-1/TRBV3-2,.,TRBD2,CASSQGGLAGPTGELFF,TGTGCCAGCAGCCAAGGGGGACTAGCGGGGCCCACCGGGGAGCTGTTTTTT
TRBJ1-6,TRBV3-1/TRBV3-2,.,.,CASSRVLRGRGSPLHF,TGTGCCAGCAGCCGGGTACTTAGAGGCAGGGGTTCACCCCTCCACTTT
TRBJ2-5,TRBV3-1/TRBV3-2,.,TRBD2,CASSRGLAGGRQETQYF,TGTGCCAGCAGTCGCGGACTAGCGGGGGGCCGACAAGAGACCCAGTACTTC
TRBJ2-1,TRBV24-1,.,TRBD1,CATSEAGTASYNEQFF,TGTGCCACCAGTGAGGCCGGGACAGCCTCCTACAATGAGCAGTTCTTC
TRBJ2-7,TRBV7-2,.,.,CASSLSGGPYEQYF,TGTGCCAGCAGCTTATCCGGGGGGCCCTACGAGCAGTACTTC
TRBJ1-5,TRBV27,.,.,CASSLTFNQPQHF,TGTGCCAGCAGTTTAACTTTCAATCAGCCCCAGCATTTT
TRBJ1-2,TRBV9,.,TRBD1,CASSQGQGNYGYTF,TGTGCCAGCAGCCAGGGACAGGGCAACTATGGCTACACCTTT
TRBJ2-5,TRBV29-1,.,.,CSTGGMETQYF,TGCAGCACCGGTGGTATGGAGACCCAGTACTTC
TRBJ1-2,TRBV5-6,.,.,CASSLGSGVGGYTF,TGTGCCAGCAGCTTGGGTTCGGGGGTAGGAGGCTACACCTTC
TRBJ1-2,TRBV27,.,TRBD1,CASSKGQGYYGYTF,TGTGCCAGCAGTAAGGGACAGGGGTACTATGGCTACACCTTC
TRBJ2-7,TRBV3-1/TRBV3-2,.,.,CASREASGLTYEQYF,TGTGCCAGCAGGGAAGCGTCAGGACTAACCTACGAGCAGTACTTC
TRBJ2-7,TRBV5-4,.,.,CASSLGQEPKLYEQYF,TGTGCCAGCAGCTTGGGGCAGGAACCCAAACTCTACGAGCAGTACTTC
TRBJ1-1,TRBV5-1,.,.,CASSLSADMNTEAFF,TGCGCCAGCAGCTTGTCGGCAGACATGAACACTGAAGCTTTCTTT